The clone carrying this TCR beta chain has ten or more counts. The junction had 3 bases not matched to a gene; V was cut back by 7 bases and J by 2 bases. Per germline, CDR1 SGHRS and CDR2 YFSETQ. The CDR3 is 13 amino acids. This entry comes from a study of T cells in Graves' hyperthyroidism and ophthalmopathy. TCR beta CDR3 region amplification was performed from RNA transcripts. Carried out on the TCR CDR3, a first-round RT-PCR used the HTBI primer set. TCRdb ran MiXCR on the multiplex PCR reads and lists one entry per CDR3 protein. Of hundreds of thousands of distinct CDR3 sequences in the sample, roughly 15% were seen once.

Specimen: blood. This TCR came from a man aged 18 to 29 with Graves' ophthalmopathy. This sequence joins TRBV5-1 and TRBJ2-3, with TRBD1 identical over 8 bases. This CDR3 is CASRTGSTDTQYF. The CDR3 DNA sequence: TGCGCCAGCCGGACAGGGTCCACAGATACGCAGTATTTT.